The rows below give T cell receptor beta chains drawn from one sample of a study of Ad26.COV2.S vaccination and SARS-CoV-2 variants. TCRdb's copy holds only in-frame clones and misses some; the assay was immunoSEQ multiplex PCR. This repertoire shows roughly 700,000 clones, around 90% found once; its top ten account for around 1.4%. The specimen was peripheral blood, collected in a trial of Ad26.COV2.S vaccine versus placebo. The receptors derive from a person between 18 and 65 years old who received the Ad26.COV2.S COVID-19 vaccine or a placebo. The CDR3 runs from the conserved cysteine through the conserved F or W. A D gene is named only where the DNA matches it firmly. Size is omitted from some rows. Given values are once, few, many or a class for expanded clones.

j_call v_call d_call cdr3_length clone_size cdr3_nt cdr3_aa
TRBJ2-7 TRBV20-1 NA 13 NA TGCAGTGCTAGTCTGACTAGTTCGCATGAGCAGTACTTC CSASLTSSHEQYF
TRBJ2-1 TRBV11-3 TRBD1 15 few TGTGCCAGCAGCTTAGGACAGGGTTCCTACAATGAGCAGTTCTTC CASSLGQGSYNEQFF
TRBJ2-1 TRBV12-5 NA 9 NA TGTGCTACCCTTGTAGGGCAGTTCTTC CATLVGQFF
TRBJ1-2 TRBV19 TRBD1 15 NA TGTGCCAGTAGTATAAGGGACAGAAGATTCTATGGCTACACCTTC CASSIRDRRFYGYTF
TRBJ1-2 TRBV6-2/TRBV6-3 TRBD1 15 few TGTGCCAGCAGTTACCGGGACAGGGCCTTCTATGGCTACACCTTC CASSYRDRAFYGYTF
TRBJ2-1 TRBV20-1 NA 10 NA TGCAGTGCTAACTACGGTGAGCAGTTCTTC CSANYGEQFF
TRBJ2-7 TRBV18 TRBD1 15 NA TGTGCCAGTAAGGAGCCGGGACAGGGGACCTACGAGCAGTACTTC CASKEPGQGTYEQYF
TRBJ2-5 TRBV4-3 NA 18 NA TGCGCCAGCAGCCAAGAGTTCGGGGTTCCGAAGTACCAAGAGACCCAGTACTTC CASSQEFGVPKYQETQYF
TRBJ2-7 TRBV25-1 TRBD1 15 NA TGTGCCAGCAGCGCTTCCGGGACAGGGTCCTACGAGCAGTACTTC CASSASGTGSYEQYF
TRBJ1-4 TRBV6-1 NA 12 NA TGTGCCAGCAGTGAATCCCTGAAAAAGGTGTTTTTT CASSESLKKVFF
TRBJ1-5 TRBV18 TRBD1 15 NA TGTGCCAGCTCACCGTCGGACAGGGACGGTCAGCCCCAGCATTTT CASSPSDRDGQPQHF
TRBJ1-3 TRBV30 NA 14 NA TGTGCCTGGAGTGTAACAAGCTCTGGAAACACCATATATTTT CAWSVTSSGNTIYF
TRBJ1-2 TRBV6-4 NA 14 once TGTGCCAGCAGTGACTCGGGCACGGGCTCGAGCTACACCTTC CASSDSGTGSSYTF
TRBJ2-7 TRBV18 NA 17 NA TGTGCCAGCTCACCAATCCCCCCAGGGGCGACAACCTACGAGCAGTACTTC CASSPIPPGATTYEQYF
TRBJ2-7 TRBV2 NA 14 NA TGTGCCAGCCATTTAGCGGAATCCTCCTACGAGCAGTACTTC CASHLAESSYEQYF
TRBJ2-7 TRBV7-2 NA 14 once TGTGCCAGCAGCTTCGACAGCGACCGGTACGAGCAGTACTTC CASSFDSDRYEQYF
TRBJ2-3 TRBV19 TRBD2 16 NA TGTGCCAGCGGCCTTGGGACTAGCGGGAGGACAGATACGCAGTATTTT CASGLGTSGRTDTQYF
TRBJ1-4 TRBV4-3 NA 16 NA TGCGCCAGCAGCCAAGAAGGGAGGGGCGAGAATGAAAAACTGTTTTTT CASSQEGRGENEKLFF
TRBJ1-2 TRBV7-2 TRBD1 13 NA TGTGCCAGCAGCCCGGACAGGGTAGGTGGCTACACCTTC CASSPDRVGGYTF
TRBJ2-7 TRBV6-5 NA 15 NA TGTGCCAGCAGTTCGAACGGGCAAGAAGGCTACGAGCAGTACTTC CASSSNGQEGYEQYF
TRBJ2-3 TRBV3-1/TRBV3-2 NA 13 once TGTGCCAGCAGCCAAGATTCAGGAGATACGCAGTATTTT CASSQDSGDTQYF
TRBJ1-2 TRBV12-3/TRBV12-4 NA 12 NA TGTGCCAGCAGCCCGACGGGGTATGGCTACACCTTC CASSPTGYGYTF
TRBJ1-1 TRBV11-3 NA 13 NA TGTGCCAGCAGCAAGGACGGGAACACTGAAGCTTTCTTT CASSKDGNTEAFF
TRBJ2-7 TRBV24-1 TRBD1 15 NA TGTGCCACCAGTGATTCCGGGACAGGGTCGCACGAGCAGTACTTC CATSDSGTGSHEQYF
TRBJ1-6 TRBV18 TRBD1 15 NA TGTGCCAGCTCACCGTCGAACAGGGGTAATTCACCCCTCCACTTT CASSPSNRGNSPLHF
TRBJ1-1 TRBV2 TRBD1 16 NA TGTGCCAGCGGCATAAGAGGGGGACAGGGGAACACTGAAGCTTTCTTT CASGIRGGQGNTEAFF
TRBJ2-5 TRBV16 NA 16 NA TGTGCCAGCAGCCAATTAGGGAGAACGTACCAAGAGACCCAGTACTTC CASSQLGRTYQETQYF
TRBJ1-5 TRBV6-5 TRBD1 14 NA TGTGCCAGCAGTAGGACAGGGGTCAATCAGCCCCAGCATTTT CASSRTGVNQPQHF
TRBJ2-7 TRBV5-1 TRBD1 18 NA TGCGCCAGCAGCTTGGCCCCCGGACAGGGCGATTTATCCTACGAGCAGTACTTC CASSLAPGQGDLSYEQYF
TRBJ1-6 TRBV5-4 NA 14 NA TGTGCCAGCAGCTTGGGGCAAGGGAATTCACCCCTCCACTTT CASSLGQGNSPLHF
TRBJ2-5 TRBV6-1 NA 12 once TGTGCCAGCAGTTCCGGGGACGGGACCCAGTACTTC CASSSGDGTQYF
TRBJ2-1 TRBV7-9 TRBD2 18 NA TGTGCCAGCAGCTTAGGTCCCCGTAGCGGGAGCTCCTACAATGAGCAGTTCTTC CASSLGPRSGSSYNEQFF
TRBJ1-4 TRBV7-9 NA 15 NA TGTGCCAGCACCGCGGGCGTAGGGGACGGTGAAAAACTGTTTTTT CASTAGVGDGEKLFF
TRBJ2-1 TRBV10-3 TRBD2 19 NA TGTGCCATCAGTGAGTCGGCTGGTCGCGGGGGTACGGTTTACAATGAGCAGTTCTTC CAISESAGRGGTVYNEQFF
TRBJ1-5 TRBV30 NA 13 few TGTGCCTGGAGTGCGGGGTTATCTCAGCCCCAGCATTTT CAWSAGLSQPQHF
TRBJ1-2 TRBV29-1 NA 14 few TGCAGCGTTGAAGCTGGCAGGGAGAACTATGGCTACACCTTC CSVEAGRENYGYTF
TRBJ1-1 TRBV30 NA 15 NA TGTGCCTGGAGTCTCCAAGGGGGGGTGAACACTGAAGCTTTCTTT CAWSLQGGVNTEAFF
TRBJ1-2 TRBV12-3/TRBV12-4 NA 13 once TGTGCCAGCAGTTTAAGCGGGTTAACGGGCTACACCTTC CASSLSGLTGYTF
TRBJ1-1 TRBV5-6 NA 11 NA TGTGCCAGCAGCTCAGCAGTTTCAGCTTTCTTT CASSSAVSAFF
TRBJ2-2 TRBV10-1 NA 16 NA TGCGCCAGCAGTCCCAGGCGGGACGCGAACACCGGGGAGCTGTTTTTT CASSPRRDANTGELFF
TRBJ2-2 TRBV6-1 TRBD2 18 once TGTGCCAGCAGTGACCAATGGACTAGCGGGACACCCGGCGGGGAGCTGTTTTTT CASSDQWTSGTPGGELFF
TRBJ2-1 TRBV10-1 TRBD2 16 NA TGCGCCAGCAGTTCAGCGACTAGCGGGAAATACAATGAGCAGTTCTTC CASSSATSGKYNEQFF
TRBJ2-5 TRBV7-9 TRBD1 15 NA TGTGCCAGCAGCTATTCGACAGGGGGCGAGGAGACCCAGTACTTC CASSYSTGGEETQYF
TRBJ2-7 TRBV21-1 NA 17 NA TGTGCCAGCAGCAAATTACCGGGACATCTGAGCTCCTACGAGCAGTACTTC CASSKLPGHLSSYEQYF
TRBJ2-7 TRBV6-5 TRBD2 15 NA TGTGCCAGCAGTTCGAATCTAGCGGGAGAGTACGAGCAGTACTTC CASSSNLAGEYEQYF
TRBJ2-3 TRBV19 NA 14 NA TGTGCCAGTAGGCCGACTGGGACCACAGATACGCAGTATTTT CASRPTGTTDTQYF